These 21 T cell receptor beta chains share one sample of origin, sequenced in a study of blood T cells in healthy people across ages. Together with a sample-barcoded 5' primer, a J-beta primer mix was included in a second PCR lasting about 6 to 11 cycles. TCRdb redid the calling of the 5' RACE reads with MiXCR, one entry per CDR3 protein. The sample contains under 800,000 distinct CDR3 sequences, around 46% of which appear only once. Input material: blood. The receptors originated from a woman in her sixties in good health.

The genes are TRBV7-9 and TRBJ1-5; D is undetermined. The CDR3 runs 15 residues. The germline V gene encodes CDR1 SEHNR and CDR2 FQNEAQ (reference sequence). V was pared by 1 base and J by 7 bases, with 14 bases between. The CDR3 DNA is TGTGCCAGCAGCTTAGGTCTGGGGAATAACCAGCCCCAGCATTTT. Translating it yields CASSLGLGNNQPQHF.

This clonotype was detected only a few times. The genes are TRBV6-1 and TRBJ2-5, with 15 bases matching TRBD2. The DNA end lines up better with TRBJ2-7; the J call may be wrong. The germline gives CDR1 MNHNS, CDR2 SASEGT. The CDR3 has 16 amino acids. The CDR3 DNA is TGTGCCAGCAGTCCGGGACTAGCGGGAGGAAGCAGCGAGCAGTACTTC. This codes for CASSPGLAGGSSEQYF.

This sequence joins TRBV6-5 and TRBJ2-1; 10 bases are a match to TRBD2. V shed 7 bases and J 7 bases; nucleotides not matched to a gene: 4. CDR3 size: 13 residues. CDR1 MNHEY and CDR2 SVGAGI come from the germline V gene. The CDR3 protein is CASTSGSNNEQFF. In DNA, the CDR3 is TGTGCCAGCACTAGCGGGAGTAATAATGAGCAGTTCTTC.

The chain's CDR3 is CASRRHGPGETQYF. The CDR3, as DNA: TGTGCCAGCAGGCGCCATGGGCCAGGAGAGACCCAGTACTTC. This rearrangement joins TRBV6-5 to TRBJ2-7, with D uncertain. The last part of the DNA fits TRBJ2-5 better; the J call may be wrong. Germline V gene lookup returns CDR1 MNHEY and CDR2 SVGAGI. The length of the CDR3 is 14 residues.

The chain links TRBV5-1 to TRBJ1-5; D unresolved. This CDR3 contains 15 residues. V was clipped by 3 bases and J by 0 bases, with 10 bases between them. CDR1 is SGHRS and CDR2 is YFSETQ in the germline V gene. CDR3 in DNA: TGCGCCAGCAGCTCGGACGGGTATAGCAATCAGCCCCAGCATTTT. Protein product: CASSSDGYSNQPQHF.

The genes are TRBV27 and TRBJ1-1; D call uncertain. The CDR3 runs 13 residues. The V gene's germline CDR1 is MNHEY and CDR2 SMNVEV (reference sequence). Between the trimmed V and J ends, which lost 3 bases and 5 bases, there was a span of 10 bases. The CDR3 bases are TGTGCCAGCAGTTTTGGCGGGTTAACTGAAGCTTTCTTT. Protein sequence: CASSFGGLTEAFF.

V is TRBV5-1 and J is TRBJ1-2; a possible D gene is TRBD1 (6 bases). The V end lost 4 bases, the J end lost 7 bases, and 17 bases lay between the germline ends. CDR3 size: 14 residues. Germline loops: CDR1 SGHRS, CDR2 YFSETQ. In DNA form, the CDR3 reads TGCGCCAGCAGCGGGGACATTGGAGGGCGTGGCTACACCTTC. This translates into CASSGDIGGRGYTF. Complete variable domain (other parts from reference TRBV5-1 and TRBJ1-2): KAGVTQTPRYLIKTRGQQVTLSCSPISGHRSVSWYQQTPGQGLQFLFEYFSETQRNKGNFPGRFSGRQFSNSRSEMNVSTLELGDSALYLCASSGDIGGRGYTFGSGTRLTVV.

The rearrangement links TRBV27 to TRBJ2-7, with a weak D call TRBD1 (6 bases). V dropped 4 bases and J dropped 0 bases, with 13 bases sitting between them. The length of the CDR3 is 15 residues. Germline V lookup: CDR1 MNHEY, CDR2 SMNVEV (reference sequence). The CDR3 DNA is TGTGCCAGCAGTTCGCTAGACAGGTTCTCCTACGAGCAGTACTTC. Its protein is CASSSLDRFSYEQYF.

The chain combines TRBV12-3 or TRBV12-4 with TRBJ1-2, with a weak D call TRBD1 (6 bases). The germline V and J ends were trimmed by 6 bases and 8 bases, with 22 bases remaining between them. CDR3 length: 15 amino acids. The CDR3 protein is CASSTVTGWSYGYTF. In DNA form, the CDR3 reads TGTGCCAGCAGCACTGTGACAGGTTGGAGCTACGGCTACACCTTC.

CDR3 residues: CASSIGGAFEKLFF. The CDR3 nucleotides are TGTGCCAGCAGCATTGGGGGCGCATTTGAAAAACTGTTTTTT. This chain joins TRBV9 and TRBJ1-4, with D perhaps TRBD1 (6 bases). This CDR3 comprises 14 residues. Germline lookup yields CDR1 SGDLS and CDR2 YYNGEE. V lost 4 bases and J 7 bases, leaving 14 bases between the germline ends.

Concerning this clonotype itself: This could be a read error, since a much larger clone is one nucleotide away. The rearrangement links TRBV7-3 to TRBJ2-5, with TRBD2 matching over 9 bases. The length of the CDR3 is 19 residues. CDR1 and CDR2 from the germline V gene are SGHTA and FQGTGA. The CDR3 DNA is TGTGTCAGCAGCTCACACTTCCTAGCGGGACAAAGGTTGGGGGATGAGCAGTACTTC. Translation gives CVSSSHFLAGQRLGDEQYF.

The rearrangement links TRBV6-6 to TRBJ2-1; unclear D gene. Germline V lookup: CDR1 MNHNY, CDR2 SVGAGI (reference sequence). V lost 5 bases to trimming and J lost 0 bases, with 11 bases between them. There are 15 residues in the CDR3. The CDR3 DNA reads TGTGCCAGCAGTCCATGGACGAGCTCCTACAATGAGCAGTTCTTC. The encoded protein is CASSPWTSSYNEQFF.

This chain uses TRBV6-5 with TRBJ2-1, with D possibly matching TRBD1 (6 bases). Germline CDR1 and CDR2: MNHEY and SVGAGI. With 5 bases removed from V and 9 bases from J, the gap between germline ends came to 14 bases. This CDR3 has 13 residues. The CDR3 coding sequence is TGTGCCAGCAGTGCCACAGGGTTGGTTGAGCAGTTCTTC. It encodes CASSATGLVEQFF.

This clonotype appeared many times. The rearrangement joins TRBV29-1 to TRBJ2-7; 10 bases align to TRBD1. Germline-derived CDR1 and CDR2 are SQVTM and ANQGSEA. The CDR3 runs 14 residues. J gave up 7 bases and V 6 bases, and 12 bases lay outside the gene matches. The CDR3 is CSVLAGTGVGEQYF. CDR3 sequence (DNA): TGCAGCGTCCTAGCCGGGACAGGGGTGGGAGAGCAGTACTTC.

The gene calls are TRBV7-9 and TRBJ1-1; D unclear. V lost 1 base to trimming and J lost 8 bases, with 8 bases between them. Germline CDR1 SEHNR, CDR2 FQNEAQ (reference sequence). CDR3 length: 12 residues. The CDR3 reads CASSLGPAEAFF. CDR3 nucleotides: TGTGCCAGCAGCTTAGGTCCCGCAGAAGCTTTCTTT.

This clonotype was seen only a few times. This sequence joins TRBV25-1 and TRBJ2-5, with TRBD1 identical over 9 bases. Trimming at V came to 6 bases and at J to 11 bases, leaving 10 bases not matched to a gene. Germline lookup yields CDR1 MGHDK and CDR2 SYGVNS. The CDR3 extends over 13 amino acids. CDR3: CASRRQGGLEQYF. The CDR3 region has the DNA TGTGCCAGCAGAAGACAGGGGGGGCTTGAGCAGTACTTC.

The chain uses TRBV20-1 and TRBJ2-5, with unresolved D. CDR3 length equals 10 residues. Germline loops: CDR1 DFQATT, CDR2 SNEGSKA (reference sequence). V dropped 4 bases and J dropped 7 bases, with 7 bases sitting between them. The CDR3 is CSAMSLTQYF. The CDR3 DNA is TGCAGTGCTATGTCATTGACCCAGTACTTC.

This clonotype has a count of ten or more. J is TRBJ2-7 and V is TRBV20-1; D is perhaps TRBD2 (6 bases). Between the trimmed V and J ends, which lost 3 bases and 6 bases, there was a span of 9 bases. Per the germline V gene, CDR1 is DFQATT and CDR2 is SNEGSKA (reference sequence). The CDR3 is 11 amino acids. The CDR3 region is CSASGRGEQYF. Written as DNA, the CDR3 is TGCAGTGCTAGCGGGAGAGGCGAGCAGTACTTC.

This chain joins TRBV4-2 and TRBJ2-1; TRBD2 matches 9 bases. This CDR3 contains 16 residues. V gave up 4 bases and J gave up 8 bases; unmatched junction bases: 12. Germline values: CDR1 LGHNA, CDR2 YNFKEQ. In DNA form, the CDR3 reads TGTGCCAGCAGCCCAGTCCCGGGACTAGCTGGCGATGAGCAGTTCTTC. Its translation: CASSPVPGLAGDEQFF.

The rearrangement links TRBV6-2 or TRBV6-3 to TRBJ2-1, with D possibly matching TRBD2 (5 bases). Germline values: CDR1 MNHEY, CDR2 SVGEGT. V was clipped by 10 bases and J by 10 bases, with 23 bases between them. The CDR3 spans 14 residues. The CDR3 DNA reads TGTGCCACTTCAGCGGTCCCCATCGCAAGGGAGCAGTTCTTC. Its protein product is CATSAVPIAREQFF.

There are a few counts of this clonotype. The V gene is TRBV20-1, the J gene TRBJ2-5; D not certain. From germline, CDR1 is DFQATT and CDR2 SNEGSKA (reference sequence). This CDR3 has 11 residues. Trimming pared 5 bases from V and 5 bases from J, leaving 9 bases between. CDR3 coding DNA: TGCAGTGCTGGCGCCGGGGAGACCCAGTACTTC. It yields the protein CSAGAGETQYF.